This T cell receptor (beta chain) was sequenced in a study of T cell responses to AZD1222 COVID-19 vaccine. Using immunoSEQ multiplex PCR, the repertoire was profiled, and TCRdb retains in-frame clones only, with some absent. This table has some 150,000 clones, roughly 90% appearing once. There are many counts of this clone. The CDR3 has 13 amino acids. Trimming took 5 bases from V and 3 from J, leaving 10 bases between them. This chain joins TRBV12-3 or TRBV12-4 and TRBJ1-1; the D is unclear. This clonotype was obtained from an adult in good health. Sequenced material: peripheral blood, taken on day 0 of AZD1222 vaccination. The CDR3 DNA reads as TGTGCCAGCAGTCCCCAGAGTTACACTGAAGCTTTCTTT. Encoded protein: CASSPQSYTEAFF.